Described below is a single TCR beta chain sequence and its context. This sample stems from a study of CD8 T cells in Susac syndrome. Study summary: The Susac syndrome patients were therapy-naive, on corticosteroids, or on intravenous immunoglobulin alone at blood draw.

Trimming cost V 0 bases and J 2 bases; bases outside gene matches: 7. The CDR3 loop spans 16 amino acids. The germline gives CDR1 LNHNV, CDR2 YYDKDF (reference sequence). RNA was extracted with the RNeasy kit, and a quantity of roughly 0.5 to 1 ug was reverse transcribed using random hexamers. A single record per CDR3 protein comes from TCRdb applying MiXCR to the immunoSEQ multiplex PCR reads. The sample contains approximately 260,000 distinct CDR3 sequences, less than 96% of which appear only once. This sequence was found in a human donor with Susac syndrome. Sequences were obtained from CD4+ T cells from PBMCs. The chain links TRBV15 to TRBJ2-7; 7 bases line up with TRBD1. CDR3 nucleotides: TGTGCCACCAGCAGAGATCCCGGGACAGCTACCTACGAGCAGTACTTC. Translating it yields CATSRDPGTATYEQYF. Complete variable domain (other parts from reference TRBV15 and TRBJ2-7): DAMVIQNPRYQVTQFGKPVTLSCSQTLNHNVMYWYQQKSSQAPKLLFHYYDKDFNNEADTPDNFQSRRPNTSFCFLDIRSPGLGDTAMYLCATSRDPGTATYEQYFGPGTRLTVT.